This passage covers 18 T cell receptor beta chains from one sample sequenced in a study of shared clonotypes between healthy human individuals. Sequencing used immunoSEQ multiplex PCR; TCRdb keeps in-frame clones, though not all of them. This table holds more than 2 million clones, approximately 96% found once. The sequenced sample was naive CD4+ T cells sorted from blood. As for subset: CD45RA+ positively selected. Every receptor here comes from a man aged 18-30 years in good health.

The chain recombines TRBV19 with TRBJ2-2; a weak D match, TRBD2 (5 bases). Germline V gene lookup returns CDR1 LNHDA and CDR2 SQIVND (reference sequence). Trimming shortened V by 6 bases and J by 5 bases, and 10 bases separated the two germline ends. The CDR3 runs to 13 residues. This CDR3 reads CASRRVGTGELFF. DNA for the CDR3: TGTGCCAGTAGGAGGGTCGGGACCGGGGAGCTGTTTTTT. The full variable domain, with the rest looked up from reference TRBV19 and TRBJ2-2, is DGGITQSPKYLFRKEGQNVTLSCEQNLNHDAMYWYRQDPGQGLRLIYYSQIVNDFQKGDIAEGYSVSREKKESFPLTVTSAQKNPTAFYLCASRRVGTGELFFGEGSRLTVL.

In the case of this clone: The same CDR3 arises from other DNA sequences in this sample as well. V gene TRBV14 combines with J gene TRBJ1-6, with 8 bases identical to TRBD1. This CDR3 is 14 amino acids long. Per germline, CDR1 SGHDN and CDR2 FVKESK. V shed 3 bases, J shed 7 bases, and the junction held 2 bases outside the gene matches. The CDR3 loop is CASSHRGLNSPLHF. CDR3 DNA: TGTGCCAGCAGCCACAGGGGGCTCAATTCACCCCTCCACTTT.

This clone occurred once. The V and J genes are TRBV6-1 and TRBJ1-4; 7 bases agree with TRBD1. CDR1 and CDR2 from the germline V gene are MNHNS and SASEGT. This CDR3 is 14 amino acids long. With 7 bases clipped from V and 6 bases from J, the junction kept 8 bases outside the gene matches. CDR3 sequence: CASNRQGSYEKLFF. The CDR3 bases are TGTGCCAGCAACCGACAGGGATCCTATGAAAAACTGTTTTTT.

A single count supports this clone. The V gene is TRBV18, the J gene TRBJ1-2; 12 bases line up with TRBD1. V lost 1 base and J lost 7; bases outside the gene matches: 10. The length of the CDR3 is 17 residues. CDR1 and CDR2 from the germline V gene are KGHSH and LQKENI. The CDR3 is CASSPLGQGAKVGGYTF. The CDR3 DNA follows: TGTGCCAGCTCACCACTGGGACAGGGGGCCAAAGTTGGTGGCTACACCTTC.

The V and J genes are TRBV5-6 and TRBJ2-7; D is perhaps TRBD1 (6 bases). With 4 bases removed from V and 4 bases from J, the gap between germline ends came to 9 bases. This CDR3 region has 12 residues. Looked up from germline, CDR1 is SGHDT and CDR2 is YYEEEE. This chain's CDR3 is CASSMGQYEQYF. CDR3 sequence (DNA): TGTGCCAGCAGCATGGGACAATACGAGCAGTACTTC. The full variable domain, rest sourced from reference TRBV5-6 and TRBJ2-7, is DAGVTQSPTHLIKTRGQQVTLRCSPKSGHDTVSWYQQALGQGPQFIFQYYEEEERQRGNFPDRFSGHQFPNYSSELNVNALLLGDSALYLCASSMGQYEQYFGPGTRLTVT.

For the CDR3, the DNA is TGTGCCAGCAGTTTCCGGGGCATGGCCACTGAAGCTTTCTTT. Encoded protein: CASSFRGMATEAFF. The chain recombines TRBV27 with TRBJ1-1; D is possibly TRBD1 (5 bases). There are 14 residues in the CDR3. The V gene's germline CDR1 is MNHEY and CDR2 SMNVEV (reference sequence). Between the trimmed V and J ends, which lost 3 bases and 4 bases, there was a span of 12 bases.

The chain uses TRBV28 and TRBJ1-1, with D unresolved. The CDR3 length is 14 residues. The germline V gene has CDR1 MDHEN and CDR2 SYDVKM. V was cut by 6 bases and J by 5 bases, with 16 bases left in between. CDR3 nucleotides: TGTGCCAGCAGCCCATACGAGGGAAGGACTGAAGCTTTCTTT. This sequence encodes CASSPYEGRTEAFF.

CDR3 protein: CASSLGTAGRTTGELFF. CDR3 sequence (DNA): TGTGCCAGCAGTTTGGGGACAGCAGGGCGGACCACCGGGGAGCTGTTTTTT. The rearrangement joins TRBV28 to TRBJ2-2; TRBD1 agrees at 7 bases. The germline gives CDR1 MDHEN, CDR2 SYDVKM. The CDR3 has 17 residues. V shed 3 bases, J shed 4 bases, and the junction held 11 bases outside the gene matches.

The chain recombines TRBV27 with TRBJ1-6; 7 positions agree with TRBD1. Germline V gene data show CDR1 as MNHEY and CDR2 as SMNVEV (reference sequence). Trimming took 5 bases from V and 0 from J; bases not matched to a gene: 4. This CDR3 has 16 residues. This CDR3 reads CASSRGRDSYNSPLHF. As DNA, the CDR3 is TGTGCCAGCAGTAGGGGGCGGGACTCCTATAATTCACCCCTCCACTTT.

This chain uses TRBV19 with TRBJ2-7; 7 nucleotides match TRBD1. From germline, CDR1 is LNHDA and CDR2 SQIVND (reference sequence). There are 15 residues in the CDR3. Trimming took 6 bases from V and 2 from J; bases not matched to a gene: 10. The CDR3: CASRQQGKGPYEQYF. The DNA for the CDR3 is TGTGCCAGTAGGCAACAGGGGAAGGGTCCCTACGAGCAGTACTTC.

The chain carries TRBV2 and TRBJ2-2; D not resolved. CDR1 is SNHLY and CDR2 is FYNNEI in the germline V gene. V was trimmed by 5 bases and J by 2 bases, leaving 18 bases between them. This CDR3 spans 17 amino acids. This CDR3 reads CASSFPMGSTNTGELFF. The CDR3, as DNA: TGTGCCAGCAGTTTCCCCATGGGGTCCACTAACACCGGGGAGCTGTTTTTT.

For this clone: Other DNA sequences from this sample encode an identical CDR3 as well. Here the CDR3 DNA reads TGCGCCAGCAGCTTGGGGACAGGACGAGAGACCCAGTACTTC. This gives the protein CASSLGTGRETQYF. The genes are TRBV5-1 and TRBJ2-5; 7 bases align to TRBD1. CDR1 and CDR2 from the germline V gene are SGHRS and YFSETQ. The CDR3 loop spans 14 amino acids. Unmatched junction bases numbered 3, after V lost 0 bases and J lost 4 bases. The complete variable domain, with remaining parts taken from reference TRBV5-1 and TRBJ2-5, reads KAGVTQTPRYLIKTRGQQVTLSCSPISGHRSVSWYQQTPGQGLQFLFEYFSETQRNKGNFPGRFSGRQFSNSRSEMNVSTLELGDSALYLCASSLGTGRETQYFGPGTRLLVL.

The chain uses TRBV27 and TRBJ2-2; 7 bases line up with TRBD1. Germline V lookup: CDR1 MNHEY, CDR2 SMNVEV (reference sequence). The CDR3 spans 16 residues. V was pared by 5 bases and J by 1 base, with 7 bases of the junction left unmatched. The CDR3 DNA reads as TGTGCCAGCAGTCCGCCCAGGGGGAGGAACACCGGGGAGCTGTTTTTT. Protein sequence: CASSPPRGRNTGELFF.

About this clone itself: The sample holds other DNA sequences that translate to the same CDR3. This chain uses TRBV2 with TRBJ2-5, with 9 nucleotides matching TRBD2. Germline V lookup: CDR1 SNHLY, CDR2 FYNNEI. The CDR3 loop spans 15 amino acids. V was clipped by 4 bases and J by 5 bases; unmatched bases: 8. CDR3 protein: CASSVGGGAVETQYF. The CDR3 DNA reads as TGTGCCAGCAGTGTGGGCGGGGGGGCCGTGGAGACCCAGTACTTC.

The chain uses TRBV2 and TRBJ1-2; 7 bases match TRBD1. The CDR3 totals 12 residues. Germline V CDR1 and CDR2: SNHLY, FYNNEI. After removal of 4 bases from V and 6 bases from J, the junction contained 2 bases not matched to a gene. The CDR3 bases are TGTGCCAGCAGTGGACAGGGACATGGCTACACCTTC. Translating gives CASSGQGHGYTF.

With regard to this clone: The same CDR3 also results from other DNA sequences found in this sample. The chain couples TRBV18 to TRBJ1-5, with D possibly TRBD1 on 5 matching bases. V lost 4 bases and J 4 bases, leaving 14 bases between the germline ends. The CDR3 has 15 residues. The germline V gene encodes CDR1 KGHSH and CDR2 LQKENI. The CDR3 DNA reads TGTGCCAGCTCACAGGGGCCGGCTGGTAATCAGCCCCAGCATTTT. Its protein is CASSQGPAGNQPQHF.

V and J are TRBV4-3 and TRBJ1-3; tentatively, D is TRBD1 (6 bases). This CDR3 comprises 15 residues. V shed 0 bases and J shed 2 bases, with 8 bases lying between them. Per germline, CDR1 LGHNA and CDR2 YSLEER. The CDR3 region is CASSQEGAPGNTIYF. For the CDR3, the DNA is TGCGCCAGCAGCCAAGAGGGGGCGCCTGGAAACACCATATATTTT.

CDR3 bases: TGCGCCAGCAGCCATTATATCGTTGTTGACAATCAGCCCCAGCATTTT. It yields the protein CASSHYIVVDNQPQHF. This chain links TRBV4-1 with TRBJ1-5; unclear D gene. CDR1 and CDR2 (germline): MGHRA, YSYEKL. Trimming removed 3 bases from V and 3 bases from J, with 15 bases in between. The CDR3 is 16 amino acids.